A selection of T cell receptor beta chains follows, all from one sample in a study of OX40 agonist ivuxolimab in advanced cancers. Only in-frame clones appear in the TCRdb table, and some are missing; sequencing was by immunoSEQ multiplex PCR. Of over 50,000 clones listed, about 87% were seen once; the top ten hold less than 2%. The sequencing here drew on CD4+ or CD8+ T cells sorted from blood, taken in a trial of the OX40 agonist ivuxolimab. The receptors here all came from an adult with an advanced solid tumor such as melanoma, head and neck, liver or kidney cancer. Both conserved end residues are part of each CDR3. D genes are given only for firm matches. Size values are once, few and many counts, or a class for expanded clones, and some rows have none.

j_gene | d_gene | v_gene | abundance | CDR3aa | CDR3nt
TRBJ2-7 | TRBD1 | TRBV6-1 | - | CASWEAQGAREQYF | TGTGCCAGTTGGGAGGCTCAGGGGGCACGGGAGCAGTACTTC
TRBJ1-5 | - | TRBV18 | - | CASSLGRDQPQHF | TGTGCCAGCTCACTGGGGAGAGATCAGCCCCAGCATTTT
TRBJ2-6 | - | TRBV28 | - | CASSLSVTWLKGANVLTF | TGTGCCAGCAGTTTGTCTGTTACGTGGTTAAAAGGGGCCAACGTCCTGACTTTC
TRBJ1-2 | - | TRBV28 | - | CASSLGGAKTYGYTF | TGTGCCAGCAGTTTGGGGGGGGCGAAAACCTATGGCTACACCTTC
TRBJ2-2 | TRBD2 | TRBV19 | - | CASNPQGLAVTGELFF | TGTGCCAGTAACCCACAGGGACTAGCGGTGACCGGGGAGCTGTTTTTT
TRBJ2-7 | TRBD1 | TRBV6-1 | - | CASSEAMDRAGYF | TGTGCCAGCAGTGAAGCGATGGACAGGGCGGGGTACTTC
TRBJ1-4 | - | TRBV7-2 | - | CASSEQLTTNEKLFF | TGTGCCAGCAGCGAACAGTTGACAACTAATGAAAAACTGTTTTTT
TRBJ2-7 | TRBD1 | TRBV7-3 | - | CASSFSGGDSYEQYF | TGTGCCAGCAGCTTCTCAGGGGGCGACTCCTACGAGCAGTACTTC
TRBJ1-1 | - | TRBV7-2 | - | CASTSGHGRNTEAFF | TGTGCCAGCACCTCGGGTCATGGCCGGAACACTGAAGCTTTCTTT
TRBJ2-7 | TRBD1 | TRBV19 | - | CASSMGRQGARGTYEQYF | TGTGCCAGTAGTATGGGACGACAGGGGGCGAGAGGGACGTACGAGCAGTACTTC
TRBJ1-2 | - | TRBV5-6 | once | CASSLTSRHYGYTF | TGTGCCAGCAGCTTGACCAGCCGGCACTATGGCTACACCTTC
TRBJ2-1 | - | TRBV5-1 | - | CASSQQAATYNEQFF | TGCGCCAGCAGCCAGCAGGCGGCGACCTACAATGAGCAGTTCTTC
TRBJ2-5 | - | TRBV5-4 | - | CASSLTGLLGETQYF | TGTGCCAGCAGCTTAACGGGGCTATTAGGGGAGACCCAGTACTTC
TRBJ1-3 | - | TRBV7-9 | - | CASKGGAGNTIYF | TGTGCCAGCAAGGGGGGAGCGGGAAACACCATATATTTT
TRBJ1-5 | - | TRBV5-1 | - | CASSLRSQHF | TGCGCCAGCAGCCTCCGTTCCCAGCATTTT
TRBJ1-4 | TRBD1 | TRBV27 | - | CASRLGTGGAANEKLFF | TGTGCCAGCAGACTAGGGACAGGGGGAGCGGCTAATGAAAAACTGTTTTTT
TRBJ2-2 | TRBD2 | TRBV4-1 | once | CASSRFTASGTTGELFF | TGCGCCAGCAGCCGCTTCACCGCTAGCGGGACGACCGGGGAGCTGTTTTTT
TRBJ1-1 | TRBD1 | TRBV10-1 | once | CASRGQGMNTEAFF | TGCGCCAGCAGAGGACAGGGGATGAACACTGAAGCTTTCTTT
TRBJ2-1 | - | TRBV19 | - | CASSGPQAFSYNEQFF | TGTGCCAGTAGTGGCCCACAGGCATTCTCCTACAATGAGCAGTTCTTC
TRBJ1-1 | - | TRBV28 | - | CASRLRGYTEAFF | TGTGCCAGCAGGTTACGGGGGTACACTGAAGCTTTCTTT
TRBJ2-7 | - | TRBV30 | - | CAWSLLTKQYF | TGTGCCTGGAGCCTTTTGACAAAGCAGTACTTC
TRBJ2-1 | TRBD2 | TRBV18 | - | CASSRRITSGRAYNEQFF | TGTGCCAGCTCACGACGCATTACTAGCGGGAGAGCATACAATGAGCAGTTCTTC
TRBJ2-3 | TRBD2 | TRBV9 | - | CASSVVAGATDTQYF | TGTGCCAGCAGCGTAGTGGCGGGAGCCACAGATACGCAGTATTTT
TRBJ2-7 | TRBD2 | TRBV27 | - | CASSLSDRGGGSSEQYF | TGTGCCAGCAGTTTATCAGATCGGGGCGGGGGGAGTTCCGAGCAGTACTTC
TRBJ2-3 | TRBD2 | TRBV7-9 | - | CASSQGTSSTDTQYF | TGTGCCAGCAGCCAGGGGACTAGCTCTACAGATACGCAGTATTTT
TRBJ2-1 | TRBD2 | TRBV11-1 | - | CASSAGRGGWDEQFF | TGTGCCAGCAGCGCAGGAAGGGGAGGGTGGGATGAGCAGTTCTTC
TRBJ2-7 | - | TRBV5-1 | once | CASNGGESGYEQYF | TGCGCCAGCAATGGAGGGGAATCCGGCTACGAGCAGTACTTC
TRBJ2-6 | - | TRBV18 | - | CASSPPGISGANVLTF | TGTGCCAGCTCACCACCAGGAATCTCTGGGGCCAACGTCCTGACTTTC
TRBJ2-5 | - | TRBV19 | - | CASSRGGQHDILRETQYF | TGTGCCAGTAGCAGGGGGGGGCAACACGACATCTTACGGGAGACCCAGTACTTC
TRBJ2-2 | - | TRBV5-4 | - | CASSGGTVNTGELFF | TGTGCCAGCAGCGGGGGGACGGTGAACACCGGGGAGCTGTTTTTT
TRBJ1-2 | - | TRBV30 | - | CAWSGRTVYGYTF | TGTGCCTGGAGTGGAAGGACGGTTTATGGCTACACCTTC
TRBJ2-2 | - | TRBV18 | - | CASSPSRGGTGELFF | TGTGCCAGCTCACCAAGCAGGGGTGGAACCGGGGAGCTGTTTTTT
TRBJ2-1 | - | TRBV12-5 | - | CASGLSAGRGYNEQFF | TGTGCTAGTGGTTTGTCAGCGGGGAGGGGGTACAATGAGCAGTTCTTC
TRBJ2-1 | - | TRBV15 | - | CATSSSPNSYNEQFF | TGTGCCACCAGCTCTAGTCCCAACTCCTACAATGAGCAGTTCTTC
TRBJ1-2 | - | TRBV29-1 | - | CSVDDTATAYGYTF | TGCAGCGTTGACGACACCGCCACCGCGTATGGCTACACCTTC
TRBJ1-1 | - | TRBV6-5 | - | CASRTVNTEAFF | TGTGCCAGCAGAACAGTGAACACTGAAGCTTTCTTT
TRBJ2-2 | - | TRBV28 | - | CASKRGDTISGELFF | TGTGCCAGCAAAAGGGGCGACACAATCTCCGGGGAGCTGTTTTTT
TRBJ2-3 | - | TRBV5-6 | - | CASSQDWTKASTDTQYF | TGTGCCAGCAGCCAGGACTGGACGAAAGCTAGCACAGATACGCAGTATTTT
TRBJ2-5 | TRBD1 | TRBV11-3 | - | CASSPGQGKETQYF | TGTGCCAGCAGCCCCGGACAGGGGAAAGAGACCCAGTACTTC
TRBJ1-1 | TRBD1 | TRBV7-2 | few | CASSPGTGGVGGTEAFF | TGTGCCAGCAGCCCCGGGACAGGGGGCGTTGGGGGCACTGAAGCTTTCTTT
TRBJ2-4 | - | TRBV28 | - | CASSLAGSAKNIQYF | TGTGCCAGCAGTTTGGCAGGGTCCGCCAAAAACATTCAGTACTTC
TRBJ1-6 | - | TRBV14 | - | CASSQELANSPLHF | TGTGCCAGCAGCCAAGAGTTGGCTAATTCACCCCTCCACTTT
TRBJ2-3 | TRBD1 | TRBV13 | - | CASSQQGPRTDTQYF | TGTGCCAGCAGCCAACAGGGGCCTCGCACAGATACGCAGTATTTT
TRBJ2-7 | - | TRBV6-5 | - | CASSYRDEKYEQYF | TGTGCCAGCAGTTACCGGGACGAGAAATACGAGCAGTACTTC
TRBJ1-5 | - | TRBV2 | - | CASSEEMGNQPQHF | TGTGCCAGCAGTGAAGAAATGGGCAACCAGCCCCAGCATTTT
TRBJ1-1 | - | TRBV5-1 | - | CASRFDSQNTEAFF | TGCGCCAGCAGATTTGACAGCCAGAACACTGAAGCTTTCTTT
TRBJ2-6 | TRBD1 | TRBV5-1 | - | CASREQGANAGANVLTF | TGCGCCAGCAGAGAACAGGGGGCGAATGCCGGGGCCAACGTCCTGACTTTC
TRBJ2-3 | - | TRBV9 | - | CASSVDSGRDTQYF | TGTGCCAGCAGCGTAGACTCAGGACGTGATACGCAGTATTTT
TRBJ2-7 | TRBD1 | TRBV11-3 | - | CASSVTGTGAYEQYF | TGTGCCAGCAGCGTCACCGGGACAGGAGCCTACGAGCAGTACTTC
TRBJ2-1 | - | TRBV6-1 | - | CASSFLDNEQFF | TGTGCCAGCAGTTTCCTGGACAATGAGCAGTTCTTC
TRBJ2-1 | - | TRBV7-9 | - | CASSLEGESSYNEQFF | TGTGCCAGCAGCTTAGAGGGGGAGAGCTCCTACAATGAGCAGTTCTTC
TRBJ1-2 | - | TRBV7-2 | - | CASSLGISGDGGYTF | TGTGCCAGCAGCTTAGGGATATCAGGGGACGGTGGCTACACCTTC